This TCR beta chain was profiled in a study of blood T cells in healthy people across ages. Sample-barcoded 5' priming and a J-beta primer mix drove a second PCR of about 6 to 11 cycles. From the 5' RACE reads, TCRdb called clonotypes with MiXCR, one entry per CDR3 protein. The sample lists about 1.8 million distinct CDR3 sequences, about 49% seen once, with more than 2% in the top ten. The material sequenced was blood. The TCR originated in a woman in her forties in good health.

In DNA, the CDR3 is TGCAGTGCTACCCCTAGCGGGAGGCCCCATGAGCAGTTCTTC. It translates to CSATPSGRPHEQFF. The rearrangement links TRBV20-1 to TRBJ2-1, with 11 bases fitting TRBD2. In germline, CDR1 is DFQATT, CDR2 SNEGSKA (reference sequence). The CDR3 loop spans 14 amino acids. The V and J ends lost 4 bases and 8 bases, in that order; junction bases with no gene match: 7.